The 14 T cell receptor beta chains presented below share a single source sample, sequenced in a study of technical replicates of blood from a few donors. Libraries were prepared by immunoSEQ multiplex PCR; TCRdb keeps only in-frame clonotypes and omits some of them. This table has about 90,000 clones, about 93% appearing once. Input material: T cells isolated from PBMCs. Receptors were obtained from a human donor in good health.

V gene TRBV6-5 combines with J gene TRBJ2-1, with D tentatively TRBD2 (6 bases). Germline V lookup: CDR1 MNHEY, CDR2 SVGAGI. CDR3 size: 15 residues. Between the trimmed V and J ends, which lost 2 bases and 8 bases, there was a span of 16 bases. CDR3 residues: CASSYNGGAEDEQFF. Written as DNA, the CDR3 is TGTGCCAGCAGTTACAACGGGGGAGCTGAGGATGAGCAGTTCTTC.

The chain joins TRBV9 to TRBJ2-7, with 7 nucleotides matching TRBD2. Germline lookup yields CDR1 SGDLS and CDR2 YYNGEE. V dropped 0 bases and J dropped 4; count of bases not matched to a gene: 10. The CDR3 runs 16 residues. The CDR3 DNA is TGTGCCAGCAGCGTAGCCGAGCGGGGTTCCGGATACGAGCAGTACTTC. Translating it yields CASSVAERGSGYEQYF.

This clone has more than one count but fewer than ten. The chain combines TRBV5-8 with TRBJ1-5; D unresolved. With 4 bases removed from V and 6 bases from J, the gap between germline ends came to 5 bases. CDR1 and CDR2 from the germline V gene are SGHTS and YDEGEE. The CDR3 is 11 amino acids. The CDR3 DNA follows: TGTGCCAGCAGCCTCGGTCAGCCCCAGCATTTT. It encodes CASSLGQPQHF.

V gene TRBV28 combines with J gene TRBJ2-2, with D perhaps TRBD1 (6 bases). Trimming removed 6 bases from V and 0 bases from J, with 14 bases in between. The V gene's germline CDR1 is MDHEN and CDR2 SYDVKM. The CDR3 sequence is 16 residues long. The CDR3 DNA sequence: TGTGCCAGCAGCCGGACAGCACCCGCGAACACCGGGGAGCTGTTTTTT. It yields the protein CASSRTAPANTGELFF.

V gene TRBV6-9 combines with J gene TRBJ2-7; possibly TRBD1 for D (5 bases). This CDR3 spans 15 amino acids. The V and J ends lost 7 bases and 3 bases respectively, with 19 bases between them. The germline gives CDR1 MNHGY, CDR2 SVAAGI. CDR3 nucleotides: TGTGCCAGCATCCACCGGACACAAATCCACTACGAGCAGTACTTC. Amino acids: CASIHRTQIHYEQYF.

The chain has TRBV28 and TRBJ1-2, with 9 bases lining up with TRBD1. Germline CDR1 reads MDHEN; CDR2 reads SYDVKM. This CDR3 contains 18 residues. Trimming cost V 1 base and J 5 bases; bases outside gene matches: 14. CDR3 loop: CASSLLRTGAAEGYGYTF. In DNA form, the CDR3 reads TGTGCCAGCAGTTTATTGAGGACAGGGGCCGCGGAGGGGTATGGCTACACCTTC.

The chain links TRBV6-5 to TRBJ1-1, with D unresolved. The CDR3 totals 11 residues. Trimming removed 8 bases at V and 4 bases at J, with 8 bases between. Germline V lookup: CDR1 MNHEY, CDR2 SVGAGI. The CDR3 here is CASGLFTEAFF. As DNA, the CDR3 is TGTGCCAGCGGACTATTCACTGAAGCTTTCTTT.

This chain links TRBV7-8 with TRBJ2-3; 7 nucleotides line up with TRBD1. V gave up 2 bases and J gave up 4 bases; unmatched junction bases: 6. The CDR3 sequence is 15 residues long. Per germline, CDR1 SGHVS and CDR2 FQNEAQ. CDR3 region: CASSLLEGAADTQYF. In DNA, the CDR3 is TGTGCCAGCAGCTTACTTGAGGGGGCTGCAGATACGCAGTATTTT.

The chain combines TRBV4-1 with TRBJ2-7; TRBD2 matches 9 bases. This CDR3 comprises 16 residues. The junction had 8 bases not matched to a gene; V was cut back by 1 base and J by 4 bases. Germline CDR1 is MGHRA and CDR2 is YSYEKL. The CDR3 nucleotides read TGCGCCAGCAGCCAAGCCGTTACTAGCGGGTTTTACGAGCAGTACTTC. Translation gives CASSQAVTSGFYEQYF.

This chain links TRBV9 with TRBJ2-1; perhaps TRBD1 as D (6 bases). The V end lost 4 bases, the J end lost 7 bases, and 12 bases lay between the germline ends. The CDR3 extends over 13 amino acids. CDR1 and CDR2 (germline): SGDLS, YYNGEE. The CDR3 bases are TGTGCCAGCAGCCCTCCCGACAGGAATGAGCAGTTCTTC. It specifies CASSPPDRNEQFF.

The chain couples TRBV5-1 to TRBJ2-7, with 7 positions matching TRBD1. The germline V gene has CDR1 SGHRS and CDR2 YFSETQ. This CDR3 region has 14 residues. J lost 2 bases, V lost 5 bases, and 7 bases had no gene match. The CDR3 region has the DNA TGCGCCAGCAGGGACCCGGGACAGACCTACGAGCAGTACTTC. Its translation: CASRDPGQTYEQYF.

The chain uses TRBV7-6 and TRBJ2-4, with 10 bases matching TRBD1. There are 16 residues in the CDR3. The junction had 12 bases not matched to a gene; V was cut back by 5 bases and J by 8 bases. Per germline, CDR1 SGHVS and CDR2 FNYEAQ. The CDR3 DNA follows: TGTGCCAGCAGCCCAACACCGGGACAGGGGTGGGACATTCAGTACTTC. Translating it yields CASSPTPGQGWDIQYF.

This chain links TRBV5-1 with TRBJ1-2, with TRBD1 as a possible D gene (6 bases). The CDR3 runs to 12 residues. The germline CDR1 and CDR2 sequences are SGHRS and YFSETQ. With 0 bases removed from V and 8 bases from J, the gap between germline ends came to 8 bases. CDR3 amino acids: CASSLGQAGYTF. The CDR3 DNA reads TGCGCCAGCAGCTTGGGACAGGCGGGCTACACCTTC.

J is TRBJ2-7 and V is TRBV4-1, with TRBD1 identical over 9 bases. The V gene's germline CDR1 is MGHRA and CDR2 YSYEKL. V shed 0 bases and J 3 bases; nucleotides not matched to a gene: 6. The CDR3 totals 16 residues. This CDR3 reads CASSQDSGQGHYEQYF. The CDR3 nucleotides read TGCGCCAGCAGCCAAGATAGCGGACAGGGGCACTACGAGCAGTACTTC.